Each of the 5 T cell receptor beta chains below was sequenced from the same sample in a study of shared clonotypes between healthy human individuals. Repertoires were generated with immunoSEQ multiplex PCR, while TCRdb's copy carries only in-frame clones and drops some. There are about 1.1 million clones in the sample; around 78% occur only once, and approximately 0.5% lies in the top ten. Sequenced: memory CD4+ T cells from PBMCs. Subset defined: CD45RA-negative fraction. These receptors were collected from a man aged 18 to 30 in good health. Some clones in this sample may be carry-over from other donors' samples.

The chain combines TRBV5-1 with TRBJ2-5; a possible D gene is TRBD1 (6 bases). This CDR3 is built from 15 residues. The germline CDR1 and CDR2 sequences are SGHRS and YFSETQ. V lost 7 bases to trimming and J lost 2 bases, with 18 bases between them. This chain's CDR3 is CASRLIQGRQETQYF. CDR3 bases: TGCGCCAGCCGTTTAATACAGGGCAGACAAGAGACCCAGTACTTC.

The J gene is TRBJ2-5, the V gene TRBV2; TRBD1 matches 9 bases. Judging by the DNA end, TRBJ2-7 fits better; the J call may be wrong. Germline V CDR1 and CDR2: SNHLY, FYNNEI. The CDR3 extends over 16 amino acids. The CDR3 DNA is TGTGCCAGCAGAACGGGACAGGGCCTAGACTCCTACGAGCAGTACTTC. Translating gives CASRTGQGLDSYEQYF.

CDR3 sequence (DNA): TGTGCCAGCAGCCAGGACAGGAGCTATGGCTACACCTTC. Its translation is CASSQDRSYGYTF. The V gene is TRBV5-4, the J gene TRBJ1-2, with TRBD1 matching over 7 bases. CDR1 and CDR2 from the germline V gene are SGHNT and YYREEE (reference sequence). Unmatched junction bases numbered 4, after V lost 4 bases and J lost 4 bases. The CDR3 extends over 13 amino acids.

In this sample, this clone turned up a few times. A much larger clone differs from this one at a single base, so this may be a read error. The same CDR3 also results from other DNA sequences found in this sample. The chain carries TRBV7-2 and TRBJ1-5; unclear D gene. The CDR3 has 12 residues. The V gene's germline CDR1 is SGHTA and CDR2 FQGNSA. V shed 5 bases and J shed 2 bases, with 4 bases lying between them. Written as DNA, the CDR3 is TGTGCCAGCAGCCCAGGCAATCAGCCCCAGCATTTT. Protein sequence: CASSPGNQPQHF.

The CDR3 region is CASTKKAGVSYNEQFF. The CDR3 nucleotides are TGTGCCAGCACCAAAAAGGCGGGAGTCTCCTACAATGAGCAGTTCTTC. V and J are TRBV9 and TRBJ2-1, with 7 bases fitting TRBD2. V lost 6 bases, J lost 0 bases, and 9 bases stayed unmatched. There are 16 residues in the CDR3. The germline CDR1 and CDR2 sequences are SGDLS and YYNGEE.